This T cell receptor (beta chain) was sequenced during a study of T cells after yellow fever vaccination. Overall study context: For low cell numbers, libraries were made with SMART-Seq v4 Ultra Low Input.

The TCR cDNA carried a universal primer site and UMIs from 5'RACE template switching. A single record per CDR3 protein comes from TCRdb applying MiXCR to the 5' RACE reads. This table has about 320,000 distinct CDR3 sequences, around 4.4% appearing once. Germline CDR1 SEHNR, CDR2 FQNEAQ (reference sequence). V lost 5 bases and J 1 base, leaving 15 bases between the germline ends. CDR3 length equals 16 residues. This sample comprised PBMCs, obtained 15 days after the yellow fever booster vaccination. The J gene is TRBJ1-5, the V gene TRBV7-9, with D possibly TRBD1 on 5 matching bases. The TCR was taken from a man younger than 30 who received the YFV17D yellow fever vaccine. The CDR3 loop is CASSPGGGGSNQPQHF. The CDR3 DNA is TGTGCCAGCAGCCCTGGGGGGGGAGGAAGCAATCAGCCCCAGCATTTT.